These 22 T cell receptor beta chains were all obtained from the same sample, sequenced in a study of T cell responses to AZD1222 COVID-19 vaccine. The method was immunoSEQ multiplex PCR; TCRdb's version includes in-frame clones alone and lacks a portion of them. This sample has tens of thousands of clones, with 80% to 95% found just once. The sequenced sample was peripheral blood, obtained 28 days after the second AZD1222 dose. The origin of the receptors is an adult who received the AZD1222 COVID-19 vaccine.

The CDR3 sequence: CASSSGQIYNEQFF. In nucleotides, the CDR3 is TGTGCCAGCAGCTCCGGACAGATCTACAATGAGCAGTTCTTC. The chain combines TRBV7-2 with TRBJ2-1, with D perhaps TRBD1 (6 bases). Germline lookup yields CDR1 SGHTA and CDR2 FQGNSA. The CDR3 has 14 residues. V lost 4 bases and J 3 bases, leaving 10 bases between the germline ends.

V usage is TRBV20-1 and J usage is TRBJ2-5; unclear D gene. This CDR3 has 11 residues. Germline V gene data show CDR1 as DFQATT and CDR2 as SNEGSKA (reference sequence). Between the trimmed V and J ends, which lost 6 bases and 5 bases, there was a span of 10 bases. CDR3 in amino acids: CSAELPETQYF. The CDR3 DNA is TGCAGTGCGGAGCTGCCGGAGACCCAGTACTTC.

The table lists this clone with a count of one. The rearrangement uses TRBV9 and TRBJ1-2; D might be TRBD1 (5 bases). Germline V CDR1 and CDR2: SGDLS, YYNGEE. The length of the CDR3 is 12 residues. With 4 bases removed from V and 7 bases from J, the gap between germline ends came to 11 bases. This chain's CDR3 is CASSPQGAGYTF. As DNA, the CDR3 is TGTGCCAGCAGCCCCCAAGGGGCTGGCTACACCTTC. Combining the CDR3 with reference TRBV9 and TRBJ1-2 gives the whole variable domain DSGVTQTPKHLITATGQRVTLRCSPRSGDLSVYWYQQSLDQGLQFLIQYYNGEERAKGNILERFSAQQFPDLHSELNLSSLELGDSALYFCASSPQGAGYTFGSGTRLTVV.

V and J are TRBV14 and TRBJ1-4, with TRBD1 matching over 9 bases. Germline lookup yields CDR1 SGHDN and CDR2 FVKESK. The V segment lost 4 bases and the J segment 3 bases; nucleotides outside the gene matches: 15. CDR3 length: 19 residues. The chain's CDR3 is CASSPYPGQGEEANEKLFF. The CDR3 nucleotides are TGTGCCAGCAGCCCATACCCGGGACAGGGCGAAGAGGCTAATGAAAAACTGTTTTTT.

The rearrangement uses TRBV28 and TRBJ1-5; no reliable D call. Germline-derived CDR1 and CDR2 are MDHEN and SYDVKM. The germline V and J ends were trimmed by 7 bases and 0 bases, with 13 bases remaining between them. CDR3 length: 15 amino acids. The CDR3 is CASTRTGNSNQPQHF. The DNA for the CDR3 is TGTGCCAGCACCAGGACGGGGAATAGCAATCAGCCCCAGCATTTT.

This clone was seen only once. In DNA form, the CDR3 reads TGTGCCAGCAGTTCGACCTCGTGGGGGGAGCTGTTTTTT. Amino acid sequence: CASSSTSWGELFF. The chain uses TRBV27 and TRBJ2-2; D ambiguous. CDR1 is MNHEY and CDR2 is SMNVEV in the germline V gene (reference sequence). Trimming pared 4 bases from V and 8 bases from J, leaving 11 bases between. The CDR3 covers 13 residues.

The genes are TRBV5-1 and TRBJ1-2; 8 nucleotides line up with TRBD1. This CDR3 has 14 residues. CDR1 and CDR2 from the germline V gene are SGHRS and YFSETQ. J gave up 4 bases and V 4 bases, and 6 bases lay outside the gene matches. Here the CDR3 DNA reads TGCGCCAGCAGCGTCGGACAGGGAAGCTATGGCTACACCTTC. Translated, it gives CASSVGQGSYGYTF.

The rearrangement links TRBV19 to TRBJ1-5; D is possibly TRBD1 (5 bases). CDR1 and CDR2 from the germline V gene are LNHDA and SQIVND (reference sequence). Trimming took 10 bases from V and 5 from J, leaving 15 bases between them. The CDR3 is made up of 13 amino acids. The CDR3 coding sequence is TGTGCCACCTTCGGGGGTGATTATCAGCCCCAGCATTTT. Protein product: CATFGGDYQPQHF.

The chain employs TRBV10-2 and TRBJ1-5; 9 bases are shared with TRBD1. After removal of 11 bases from V and 3 bases from J, the junction contained 11 bases not matched to a gene. This CDR3 comprises 15 residues. CDR1 and CDR2 (germline): WSHSY, SAAADI. The CDR3 spells CAVGVGTGTNQPQHF. CDR3 coding DNA: TGCGCCGTAGGGGTCGGGACAGGGACCAATCAGCCCCAGCATTTT.

The rearrangement links TRBV7-9 to TRBJ1-5, with D perhaps TRBD1 (5 bases). Germline loops: CDR1 SEHNR, CDR2 FQNEAQ (reference sequence). The V end was cut by 5 bases, the J end by 6 bases, with 17 bases between. This CDR3 is 15 amino acids long. The CDR3 region has the DNA TGTGCCAGCAGCCCCCTAGCCGGGGCTGGTCAGCCCCAGCATTTT. It translates to CASSPLAGAGQPQHF.

The rearrangement uses TRBV6-5 and TRBJ1-6; D remains ambiguous. From germline, CDR1 is MNHEY and CDR2 SVGAGI. The ends were cut back, 4 bases at V and 0 bases at J, with 7 bases in the middle. This CDR3 has 15 amino acids. This chain's CDR3 is CASSSTASYNSPLHF. CDR3 coding DNA: TGTGCCAGCAGTTCTACGGCCTCCTATAATTCACCCCTCCACTTT.

This chain joins TRBV30 and TRBJ1-1; D not resolved. V lost 4 bases to trimming and J lost 7 bases, with 4 bases between them. There are 9 residues in the CDR3. Germline CDR1 and CDR2: GTSNPN and SVGIG (reference sequence). This CDR3 is CAWTVEAFF. The CDR3 DNA follows: TGTGCCTGGACAGTTGAAGCTTTCTTT.

This clone appeared a single time. The chain recombines TRBV4-2 with TRBJ1-1; 8 bases align to TRBD1. The CDR3 has 13 residues. Germline V gives CDR1 LGHNA, CDR2 YNFKEQ. V lost 4 bases and J lost 4; bases outside the gene matches: 2. The CDR3 DNA follows: TGTGCCAGCAGCCGGACAGGGAGCACTGAAGCTTTCTTT. It translates to CASSRTGSTEAFF.

The chain has TRBV11-2 and TRBJ2-1; 7 positions match TRBD2. V trimming: 6 bases; J trimming: 4 bases; junction bases outside the gene matches: 9. The CDR3 consists of 15 residues. Germline V lookup: CDR1 SGHAT, CDR2 FQNNGV. CDR3 DNA: TGTGCCAGCAGTATTGGGACTACACCATACAATGAGCAGTTCTTC. Protein: CASSIGTTPYNEQFF. Using reference TRBV11-2 and TRBJ2-1 for the parts outside the CDR3, the full variable domain is EAGVAQSPRYKIIEKRQSVAFWCNPISGHATLYWYQQILGQGPKLLIQFQNNGVVDDSQLPKDRFSAERLKGVDSTLKIQPAKLEDSAVYLCASSIGTTPYNEQFFGPGTRLTVL.

The chain recombines TRBV6-5 with TRBJ2-2; D unresolved. Germline CDR1 reads MNHEY; CDR2 reads SVGAGI. The CDR3 contains 15 residues. Trimming shortened V by 5 bases and J by 5 bases, and 15 bases separated the two germline ends. In DNA form, the CDR3 reads TGTGCCAGCAGTAACCGTGGGGTGGGGACCGGGGAGCTGTTTTTT. Its protein is CASSNRGVGTGELFF.

V usage is TRBV24-1 and J usage is TRBJ1-5; the D gene is possibly TRBD1 (5 bases). Germline V CDR1 and CDR2: KGHDR, SFDVKD. The ends were cut back, 7 bases at V and 9 bases at J, with 12 bases in the middle. The CDR3 runs to 12 residues. DNA of the CDR3: TGTGCCACCAGCGGGGCCGAGGGGCCCCAGCATTTT. Protein: CATSGAEGPQHF.

The chain links TRBV21-1 to TRBJ2-2; TRBD2, the table's D call, lacks a check against the DNA. TRBV21-1 is a pseudogene. This CDR3 region has 16 residues. DNA of the CDR3: TGTGCCACCTGGGGGTATCGGGAGGGAGCCACCGGGGAGCTGTTTTTT. Its protein is CATWGYREGATGELFF.

The V gene is TRBV10-3, the J gene TRBJ1-1, with a possible D match to TRBD1 (5 bases). Trimming removed 0 bases at V and 3 bases at J, with 11 bases between. This CDR3 contains 15 residues. Germline loops: CDR1 ENHRY, CDR2 SYGVKD. DNA of the CDR3: TGTGCCATCAGTGAGTCCAGCAGGGCAGACACTGAAGCTTTCTTT. Translated: CAISESSRADTEAFF.

V usage is TRBV7-9 and J usage is TRBJ1-5, with D maybe TRBD1 (5 bases). This CDR3 contains 16 residues. Germline CDR1 is SEHNR and CDR2 is FQNEAQ (reference sequence). V dropped 1 base and J dropped 0 bases, with 10 bases sitting between them. CDR3 sequence (DNA): TGTGCCAGCAGCTTAGTCGCAGGGAATAGCAATCAGCCCCAGCATTTT. This gives the protein CASSLVAGNSNQPQHF.

The chain carries TRBV9 and TRBJ1-4; no definite D call. This CDR3 comprises 15 residues. Germline V gene lookup returns CDR1 SGDLS and CDR2 YYNGEE. V was trimmed by 0 bases and J by 10 bases, leaving 16 bases between them. For the CDR3, the DNA is TGTGCCAGCAGCGTAGCGAAGTCCCCCCAGGCAAAACTGTTTTTT. It specifies CASSVAKSPQAKLFF.

The V and J genes are TRBV2 and TRBJ1-1; D is unresolved. Between the trimmed V and J ends, which lost 0 bases and 1 base, there was a span of 9 bases. The CDR3 runs 15 residues. Germline CDR1 and CDR2: SNHLY and FYNNEI. CDR3 in DNA: TGTGCCAGCAGTGAAGCCACAGCGAGGAACACTGAAGCTTTCTTT. Amino acid sequence: CASSEATARNTEAFF.

This chain uses TRBV3-1 (or the pseudogene TRBV3-2) with TRBJ1-3; TRBD1 is a possible D gene (5 bases). V was cut by 0 bases and J by 9 bases, with 15 bases left in between. The CDR3 extends over 15 amino acids. Germline V gives CDR1 LGHDT, CDR2 YNNKEL (reference sequence). The CDR3 reads CASSQEAPGLSTIYF. The CDR3 region has the DNA TGTGCCAGCAGCCAAGAAGCCCCGGGGCTAAGCACCATATATTTT.